This T cell receptor beta chain was recorded in a study of siplizumab effects on memory and regulatory T cells. Study results and limitations: Roughly 75-96% of proliferating CD4+ or CD8+ clones defied assignment to a naive or memory phenotype. Alloreactive sequences tracing back to unstimulated CD4+ memory cells fell significantly with siplizumab. Unstimulated subsets were the mapping target of only a minor fraction of alloreactive clones. Naive T cells were seen as more diverse than memory cells and as major alloresponse contributors.

Worth noting for this clone: Its antigen is undetermined.

Sequencing used immunoSEQ multiplex PCR; TCRdb keeps in-frame clones, though not all of them. The sample yields 92,000 or so clones, 85% to 90% seen once. Sequencing was performed on CD4+ T cells sorted from blood. The sequence was obtained from a human donor in good health.

CDR3 nucleotide sequence: TGTGCCAGCAGGGATCTCGTCGGGTATTCCTACGAGCAGTACTTC. It yields the protein CASRDLVGYSYEQYF. The chain carries TRBV6-1 and TRBJ2-7; unclear D gene. V was cut by 6 bases and J by 1 base, with 16 bases left in between. Germline V gene lookup returns CDR1 MNHNS and CDR2 SASEGT. CDR3 length: 15 residues.